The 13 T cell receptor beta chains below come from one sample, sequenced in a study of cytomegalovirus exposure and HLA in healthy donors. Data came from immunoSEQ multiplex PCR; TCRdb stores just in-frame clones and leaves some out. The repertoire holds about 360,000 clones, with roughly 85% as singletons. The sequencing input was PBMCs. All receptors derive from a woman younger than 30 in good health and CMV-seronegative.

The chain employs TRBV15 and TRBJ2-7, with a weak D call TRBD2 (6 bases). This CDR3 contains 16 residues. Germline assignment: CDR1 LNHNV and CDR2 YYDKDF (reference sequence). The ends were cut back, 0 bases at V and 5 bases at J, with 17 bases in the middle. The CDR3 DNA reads TGTGCCACCAGCAGAGATCGGGGAGCTGGGGGGAACGAGCAGTACTTC. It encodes CATSRDRGAGGNEQYF.

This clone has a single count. CDR3 sequence: CASSLRTGGRNEQYF. The CDR3 bases are TGTGCCAGCAGTCTCAGGACAGGGGGCCGGAACGAGCAGTACTTC. The rearrangement uses TRBV6-6 and TRBJ2-7, with 11 nucleotides matching TRBD1. The CDR3 is 15 residues long. With V trimmed by 5 bases and J by 5 bases, 8 bases remained unmatched. CDR1 and CDR2 (germline): MNHNY, SVGAGI (reference sequence).

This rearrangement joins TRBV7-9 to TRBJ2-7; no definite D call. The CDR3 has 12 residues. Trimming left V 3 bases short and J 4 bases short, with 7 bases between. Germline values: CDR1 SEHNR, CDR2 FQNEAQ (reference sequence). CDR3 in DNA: TGTGCCAGCAGCTTGGAGATATACGAGCAGTACTTC. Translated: CASSLEIYEQYF.

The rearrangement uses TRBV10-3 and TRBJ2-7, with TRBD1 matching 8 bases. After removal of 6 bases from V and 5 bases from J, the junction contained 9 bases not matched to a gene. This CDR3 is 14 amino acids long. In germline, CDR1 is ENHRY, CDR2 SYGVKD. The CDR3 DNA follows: TGTGCCATCAGAGATTTGGACAGGGAAAACGAGCAGTACTTC. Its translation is CAIRDLDRENEQYF.

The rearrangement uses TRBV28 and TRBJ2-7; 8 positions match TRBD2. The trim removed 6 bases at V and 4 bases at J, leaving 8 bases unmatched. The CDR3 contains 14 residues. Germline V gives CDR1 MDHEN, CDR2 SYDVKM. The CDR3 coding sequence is TGTGCCAGCAGCTTACGCGGGAGGCTATACGAGCAGTACTTC. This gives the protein CASSLRGRLYEQYF.

This CDR3 is CASARSPYEQYF. CDR3 DNA: TGTGCCAGTGCCCGAAGCCCCTACGAGCAGTACTTC. This chain connects TRBV19 to TRBJ2-7, with D hard to call. Germline CDR1 LNHDA, CDR2 SQIVND (reference sequence). Between the trimmed V and J ends, which lost 8 bases and 2 bases, there was a span of 10 bases. This CDR3 has 12 residues.

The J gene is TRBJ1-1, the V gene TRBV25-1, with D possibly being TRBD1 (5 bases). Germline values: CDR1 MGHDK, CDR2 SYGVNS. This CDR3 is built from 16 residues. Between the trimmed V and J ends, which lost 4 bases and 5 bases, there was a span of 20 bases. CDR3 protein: CASSGRVGLSRTEAFF. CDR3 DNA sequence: TGTGCCAGCAGTGGCAGGGTTGGCTTATCTAGGACTGAAGCTTTCTTT.

The CDR3 DNA reads as TGTGCCAGCAGCCTTGGGTCGGAGCGGGGGGGTAATGAGCAGTTCTTC. It is translated as CASSLGSERGGNEQFF. The genes are TRBV5-4 and TRBJ2-1; 10 bases align to TRBD2. With 4 bases clipped from V and 7 bases from J, the junction kept 11 bases outside the gene matches. Germline CDR1 and CDR2: SGHNT and YYREEE (reference sequence). The CDR3 has 16 amino acids.

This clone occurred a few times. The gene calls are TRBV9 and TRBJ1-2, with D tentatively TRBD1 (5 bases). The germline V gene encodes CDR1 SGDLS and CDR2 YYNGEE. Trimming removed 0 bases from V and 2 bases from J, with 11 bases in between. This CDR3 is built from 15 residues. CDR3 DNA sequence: TGTGCCAGCAGCGTAGGAGACTCAGGGAACTATGGCTACACCTTC. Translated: CASSVGDSGNYGYTF.

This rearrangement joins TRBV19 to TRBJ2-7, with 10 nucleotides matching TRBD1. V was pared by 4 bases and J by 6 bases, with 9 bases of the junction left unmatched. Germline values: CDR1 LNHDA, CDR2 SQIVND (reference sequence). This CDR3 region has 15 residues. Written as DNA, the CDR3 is TGTGCCAGTAGTAAACCGGGACAGGGGAAATCCGAGCAGTACTTC. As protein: CASSKPGQGKSEQYF. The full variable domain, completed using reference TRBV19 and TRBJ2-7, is DGGITQSPKYLFRKEGQNVTLSCEQNLNHDAMYWYRQDPGQGLRLIYYSQIVNDFQKGDIAEGYSVSREKKESFPLTVTSAQKNPTAFYLCASSKPGQGKSEQYFGPGTRLTVT.

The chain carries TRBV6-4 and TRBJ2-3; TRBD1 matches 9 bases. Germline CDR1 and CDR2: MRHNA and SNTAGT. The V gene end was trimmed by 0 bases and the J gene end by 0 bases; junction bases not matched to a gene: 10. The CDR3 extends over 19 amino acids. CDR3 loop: CASSDSSGTGLFSTDTQYF. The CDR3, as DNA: TGTGCCAGCAGTGACTCGAGCGGGACAGGGCTTTTTAGCACAGATACGCAGTATTTT.

CDR3 DNA sequence: TGTGCCAGCAGTGCGACTAGCGGGACCAATGAGCAGTTCTTC. Encoded protein: CASSATSGTNEQFF. The rearrangement links TRBV2 to TRBJ2-1; TRBD2 matches at 11 bases. V gave up 4 bases and J gave up 6 bases; unmatched junction bases: 2. The CDR3 consists of 14 residues. CDR1 and CDR2 from the germline V gene are SNHLY and FYNNEI.

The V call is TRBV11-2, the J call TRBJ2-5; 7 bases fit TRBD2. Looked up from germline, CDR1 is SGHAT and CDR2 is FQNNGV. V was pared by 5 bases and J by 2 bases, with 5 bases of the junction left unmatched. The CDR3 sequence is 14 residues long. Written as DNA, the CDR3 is TGTGCCAGCAGCCATAGCGGGTTACAAGAGACCCAGTACTTC. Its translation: CASSHSGLQETQYF.